Reported below is one T cell receptor (beta chain). The data stem from a study of blood T cell repertoires in COVID-19. Study-level background: PBMCs, B-cell-depleted T cells, or T cells were the source of the cDNA or gDNA that made up the material.

Patients at the Seattle site were enrolled during active infection and followed longitudinally. Study processing details: It was from reference gene primer amplification that nucleated cell counts were estimated. Sequenced by immunoSEQ multiplex PCR; TCRdb stores in-frame clones only, minus some. The V and J calls and clone size come from that table; D and trimming were worked out from the DNA. The sample includes some 250,000 clones, 80% to 90% seen only once; the top ten take more than 10%. This CDR3 spans 15 amino acids. V was shortened by 7 bases and J by 6 bases, with 16 bases between the two germline ends. The germline V gene has CDR1 MNHEY and CDR2 SMNVEV (reference sequence).

The genes are TRBV27 and TRBJ1-6; D perhaps matches TRBD1 (6 bases). Sequencing input: peripheral blood. The origin of this receptor is a woman in her thirties with COVID-19, enrolled during active disease. The CDR3 protein is CASTSGGGGNSPLHF. In DNA form, the CDR3 reads TGTGCCAGCACCTCGGGGGGAGGGGGTAATTCACCCCTCCACTTT.